This T cell receptor beta chain was found in a study of identifying expanded T cells in peripheral blood (dated by TCRdb to about 2019). A note on the overall study: Technical replicates were generated by sequencing separate aliquots of the same genomic DNA pool, and four replicates were compared pairwise. The research as a whole found: Both the number of clones called differentially abundant and the false-positive rate were significantly reduced by the beta-binomial model across all healthy-donor time intervals. The binomial model flagged 0.9 to 1.5 differentially abundant clones between technical replicates but approximately 15 over roughly two weeks and 18 to 20 over around four weeks. The authors expected biological variance in healthy repertoires might increase further over much longer intervals such as months to years. In all healthy donors, the variance in clone template counts between samples taken 2 to 3 weeks apart rose significantly as total template count increased.

To note about this clone: Its antigen target is currently unknown. Base qualities are not at hand, and no much larger clone is one base apart.

No immune events such as infections were documented for the healthy donors during the collection period. To calibrate time-dependent variance in a beta-binomial model of T-cell clone differential abundance, blood repertoires from healthy donors were used as a training cohort. There were around ten healthy donors in the training cohort, of whom 3 were female and 7 were male. The donors were between about 25 and 65 years old, with an average age of 43 years. Whole blood from each healthy donor was obtained from a commercial supplier and was collected at three time points around 13 days apart. Genomic DNA was extracted from unsorted whole blood for immunosequencing. TCRbeta CDR3 regions were profiled by bias-controlled multiplex PCR amplification of genomic DNA with the immunoSEQ Assay. Per the original workflow: To quantify the absolute abundance of each unique TCRbeta CDR3 region, the sequences were collapsed and filtered. Differential abundance was tested with two models: a binomial (Fisher-equivalent) model and a beta-binomial model that adds time-dependent variance fitted from healthy donors. Any clone with fewer than 5 combined templates was excluded, and a clone was called differentially abundant if its Benjamini-Hochberg FDR was below 0.01. The form v = (b*log(k)+a)^2 was used to model beta-binomial variance as a function of total template count across the two samples. TCRdb's version of the immuneACCESS table is confined to in-frame rearrangements and falls short of the full clone set. An unresolved V gene accounts for under half of the shortfall where checked; the remainder is of unknown origin. V and J calls and clone size are given by that table; D and trimming were obtained from the DNA. The sample data list about 85,000 clones, and roughly 91% of these were observed just once. The ten largest make up roughly 19% of the sample.

Source material: blood. The TCR comes from a person aged 18-69 years in good health.

The CDR3 has the sequence CASSIGMSGAGARKQYF. In nucleotides, the sequence is TGTGCCAGTAGTATAGGTATGAGCGGGGCCGGGGCGAGGAAGCAGTACTTC. The receptor chain draws on TRBV19 and TRBJ2-7; the junction holds 7 bases that match TRBD2. The CDR3 has 17 amino acids, counting the end cysteine and phenylalanine. The only DNA kept is the CDR3, 51 bases in frame from the first base. CDR1 and CDR2 were assigned from the germline V gene (reference sequence) as LNHDA and SQIVND. For this chain, trimming is 1 base at the V end and 8 bases at the J end, and the number of junction bases without a gene match is 17.